The sequence of this TCR beta chain was determined in a study of blood T cell repertoires in COVID-19. The table came from immunoSEQ multiplex PCR; TCRdb's copy has only in-frame clones and leaves some out. The sample shows around 320,000 clones, approximately 89% of them seen only once. Trimming took 1 base from V and 9 from J, leaving 16 bases between them. In germline, CDR1 is GTSNPN, CDR2 SVGIG (reference sequence). This CDR3 comprises 14 residues. Clinical histories supplied by participants themselves formed the basis of cohort assignment. Individuals in the exposed group had encountered a COVID-19 case within 2 weeks preceding study entry.

The V call is TRBV30, the J call TRBJ1-5; TRBD1 might be the D (6 bases). The sequence came from a woman in her forties or fifties who had been exposed to COVID-19. The source material was PBMCs or T cells enriched from blood (not recorded which). CDR3 sequence: CAWSENRAAGPQHF. For the CDR3, the DNA is TGTGCCTGGAGTGAAAACAGGGCGGCGGGGCCCCAGCATTTT.